Listed here are 8 T cell receptor beta chains from one sample, sequenced in a study of T cells in placental villitis. Sequencing used immunoSEQ v4. Assay: immunoSEQ multiplex PCR; the TCRdb copy retains only in-frame clones and omits some. The sample records about 770 clones, around 81% being singletons. Antigen specificity for these receptors is unknown. General study results and limits: Median clonality was about 0.054 in villitis of unknown etiology placentae versus 0.005 to 0.007 in controls.

The sample was placental tissue containing maternal and fetal cells. These receptors were obtained from a human patient with villitis of unknown etiology; the placental T cells may come from both mother and fetus.

This clone turned up a few times. The chain links TRBV7-8 to TRBJ1-1; the D is unclear. Germline CDR1 and CDR2: SGHVS and FQNEAQ. The V end lost 0 bases, the J end lost 4 bases, and 3 bases lay between the germline ends. This CDR3 is built from 12 residues. CDR3 region: CASSLATTEAFF. The CDR3 region has the DNA TGTGCCAGCAGCTTAGCTACCACTGAAGCTTTCTTT.

The chain joins TRBV9 to TRBJ1-2; no clear D. V lost 6 bases, J lost 4 bases, and 13 bases lay in between. This CDR3 comprises 13 residues. Germline lookup yields CDR1 SGDLS and CDR2 YYNGEE. The CDR3 DNA reads as TGTGCCAGCACCTTTACCGGCCCCTATGGCTACACCTTC. This gives the protein CASTFTGPYGYTF.

The chain employs TRBV27 and TRBJ2-3, with D tentatively TRBD2 (5 bases). The V gene's germline CDR1 is MNHEY and CDR2 SMNVEV (reference sequence). This CDR3 has 16 amino acids. The V end was cut by 1 base, the J end by 2 bases, with 13 bases between. The CDR3 loop reads CASSLLVGVLTDTQYF. Written as DNA, the CDR3 is TGTGCCAGCAGTTTATTGGTGGGAGTCCTCACAGATACGCAGTATTTT.

This clone is hyperexpanded by share. The chain uses TRBV7-6 and TRBJ1-1, with D possibly being TRBD1 (6 bases). Germline CDR1 SGHVS, CDR2 FNYEAQ. V lost 4 bases, J lost 0 bases, and 9 bases lay in between. The CDR3 contains 14 residues. The CDR3 coding sequence is TGTGCCAGCAGCTCCGGACAGTTGAACACTGAAGCTTTCTTT. This codes for CASSSGQLNTEAFF.

This clone was seen a single time. This CDR3 reads CASSSQGQAQETQYF. In nucleotides, the CDR3 is TGTGCCAGCAGCTCCCAAGGGCAGGCCCAAGAGACCCAGTACTTC. The chain links TRBV5-4 to TRBJ2-5; D not certain. The V end lost 3 bases, the J end lost 1 base, and 13 bases lay between the germline ends. Germline assignment: CDR1 SGHNT and CDR2 YYREEE (reference sequence). The CDR3 has 15 residues.

V usage is TRBV7-6 and J usage is TRBJ2-7; perhaps TRBD2 as D (5 bases). Between the trimmed V and J ends, which lost 1 base and 6 bases, there was a span of 10 bases. Germline loops: CDR1 SGHVS, CDR2 FNYEAQ. The CDR3 is 13 residues long. Here the CDR3 reads CASSLELASEQYF. CDR3 sequence (DNA): TGTGCCAGCAGCTTAGAGCTAGCCTCCGAGCAGTACTTC.

The gene calls are TRBV30 and TRBJ1-1; D remains unclear. The germline V gene encodes CDR1 GTSNPN and CDR2 SVGIG (reference sequence). The V and J ends lost 0 bases and 2 bases respectively, with 4 bases between them. The CDR3 runs 12 residues. Here the CDR3 reads CAWSVVNTEAFF. In DNA form, the CDR3 reads TGTGCCTGGAGTGTCGTAAACACTGAAGCTTTCTTT.

This rearrangement joins TRBV2 to TRBJ2-3; 12 bases fit TRBD2. Germline trimming cut 4 bases from V and 3 bases from J; bases unmatched to any gene: 8. The CDR3 is made up of 17 amino acids. Germline V CDR1 and CDR2: SNHLY, FYNNEI. The CDR3: CASSGSLAGGKTDTQYF. The CDR3 nucleotides read TGTGCCAGCAGTGGATCCCTAGCGGGGGGGAAGACAGATACGCAGTATTTT.